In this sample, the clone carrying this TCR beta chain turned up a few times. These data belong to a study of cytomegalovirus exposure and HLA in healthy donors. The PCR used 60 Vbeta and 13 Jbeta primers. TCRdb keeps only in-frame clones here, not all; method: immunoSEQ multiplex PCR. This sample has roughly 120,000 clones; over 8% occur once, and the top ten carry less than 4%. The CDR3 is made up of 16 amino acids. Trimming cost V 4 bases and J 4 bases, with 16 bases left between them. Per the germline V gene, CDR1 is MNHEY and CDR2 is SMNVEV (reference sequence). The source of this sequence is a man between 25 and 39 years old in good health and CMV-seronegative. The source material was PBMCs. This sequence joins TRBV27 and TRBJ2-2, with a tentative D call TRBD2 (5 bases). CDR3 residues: CASSSVAHTITGELFF. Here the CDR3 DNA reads TGTGCCAGCAGTTCCGTAGCGCACACCATCACCGGGGAGCTGTTTTTT.